This T cell receptor beta chain originates from a study of cytomegalovirus exposure and HLA in healthy donors. Use of 60 Vbeta and 13 Jbeta primers characterized the PCR. Produced via immunoSEQ multiplex PCR; TCRdb's table is partial and in-frame only. This table holds some 130,000 clones, 82% found once. V was pared by 2 bases and J by 3 bases, with 10 bases of the junction left unmatched. Germline values: CDR1 LNHDA, CDR2 SQIVND (reference sequence). This CDR3 is built from 16 residues. Findings of the study overall: An analysis that was carried out later associated 16,000 or so TCR beta sequences with HLA alleles at 0.05 false discovery rate. The study recorded 164 TCR beta chains that were cytomegalovirus-associated. Presence/absence analyses assumed roughly uniform sequencing depth across donors.

Of note for this clone: Its specificity is unknown.

Sequenced input: PBMCs. The J gene is TRBJ2-7, the V gene TRBV19; 7 nucleotides align to TRBD2. This clonotype originated in a boy between 2 and 15 years old in good health and CMV-seronegative. In nucleotides, the CDR3 is TGTGCCAGTAGTATATTTTCGGGGGAGGGAGACTACGAGCAGTACTTC. Encoded protein: CASSIFSGEGDYEQYF.